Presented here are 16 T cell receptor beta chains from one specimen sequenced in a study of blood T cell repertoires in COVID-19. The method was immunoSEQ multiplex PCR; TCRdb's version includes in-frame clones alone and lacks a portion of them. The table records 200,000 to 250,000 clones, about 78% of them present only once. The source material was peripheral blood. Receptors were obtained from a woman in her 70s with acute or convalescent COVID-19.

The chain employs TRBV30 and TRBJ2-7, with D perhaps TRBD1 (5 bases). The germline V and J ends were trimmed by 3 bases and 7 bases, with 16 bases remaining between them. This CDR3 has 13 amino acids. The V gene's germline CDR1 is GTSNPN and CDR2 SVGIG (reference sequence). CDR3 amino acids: CAWSVQDGWEQYV. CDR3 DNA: TGTGCCTGGAGCGTACAGGATGGATGGGAGCAGTACGTC.

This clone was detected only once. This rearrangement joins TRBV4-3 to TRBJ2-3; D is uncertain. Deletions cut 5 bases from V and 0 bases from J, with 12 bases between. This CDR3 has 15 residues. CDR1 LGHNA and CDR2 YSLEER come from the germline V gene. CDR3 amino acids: CASSSRPYSTDTQYF. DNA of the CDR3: TGCGCCAGCAGCAGCAGGCCTTATAGCACAGATACGCAGTATTTT.

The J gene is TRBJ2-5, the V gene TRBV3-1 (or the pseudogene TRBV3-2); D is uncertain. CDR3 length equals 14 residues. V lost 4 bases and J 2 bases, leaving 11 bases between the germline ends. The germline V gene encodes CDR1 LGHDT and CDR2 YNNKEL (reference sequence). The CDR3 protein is CASSPLDGQETQYF. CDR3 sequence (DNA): TGTGCCAGCAGCCCCTTAGACGGGCAAGAGACCCAGTACTTC.

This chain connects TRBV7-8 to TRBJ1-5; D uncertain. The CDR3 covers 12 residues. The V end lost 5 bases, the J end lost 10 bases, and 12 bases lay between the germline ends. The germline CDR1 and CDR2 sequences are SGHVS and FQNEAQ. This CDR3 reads CASSLSYSPQHF. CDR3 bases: TGTGCCAGCAGCCTGTCGTACAGCCCCCAGCATTTT.

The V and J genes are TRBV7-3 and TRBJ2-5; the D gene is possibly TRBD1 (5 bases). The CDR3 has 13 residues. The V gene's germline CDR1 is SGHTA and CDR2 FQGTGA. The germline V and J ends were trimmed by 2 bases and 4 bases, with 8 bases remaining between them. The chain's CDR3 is CASSLGQGETQYF. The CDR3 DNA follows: TGTGCCAGCAGCTTAGGGCAGGGAGAGACCCAGTACTTC.

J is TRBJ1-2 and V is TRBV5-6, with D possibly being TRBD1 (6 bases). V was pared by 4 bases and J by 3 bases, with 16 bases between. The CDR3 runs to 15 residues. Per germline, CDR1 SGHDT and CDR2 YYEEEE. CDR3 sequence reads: CASSVGAGSYYGYTF. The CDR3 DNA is TGTGCCAGCAGCGTGGGGGCCGGAAGTTACTATGGCTACACCTTC.

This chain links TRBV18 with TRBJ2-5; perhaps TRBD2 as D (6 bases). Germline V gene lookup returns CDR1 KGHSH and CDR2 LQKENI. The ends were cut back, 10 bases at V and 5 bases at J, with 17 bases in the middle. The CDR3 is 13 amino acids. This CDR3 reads CATQSRDSETQYF. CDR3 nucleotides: TGTGCCACCCAAAGTAGGGACTCGGAGACCCAGTACTTC.

CDR3 coding DNA: TGTGCCAGCAGTTACTCGCGAGGCGTGAATGAGCAGTTCTTC. Its protein product is CASSYSRGVNEQFF. The chain links TRBV6-6 to TRBJ2-1; no reliable D call. CDR3 size: 14 residues. Germline V lookup: CDR1 MNHNY, CDR2 SVGAGI (reference sequence). V lost 0 bases and J 7 bases, leaving 10 bases between the germline ends.

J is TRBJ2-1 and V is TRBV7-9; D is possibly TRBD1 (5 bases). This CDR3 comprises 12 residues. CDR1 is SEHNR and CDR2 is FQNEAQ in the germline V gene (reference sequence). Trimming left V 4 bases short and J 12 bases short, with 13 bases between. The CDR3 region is CASSSRQNLQFF. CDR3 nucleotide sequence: TGTGCCAGCAGCTCACGACAGAATTTGCAGTTCTTC. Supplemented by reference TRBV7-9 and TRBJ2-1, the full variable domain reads DTGVSQNPRHKITKRGQNVTFRCDPISEHNRLYWYRQTLGQGPEFLTYFQNEAQLEKSRLLSDRFSAERPKGSFSTLEIQRTEQGDSAMYLCASSSRQNLQFFGPGTRLTVL.

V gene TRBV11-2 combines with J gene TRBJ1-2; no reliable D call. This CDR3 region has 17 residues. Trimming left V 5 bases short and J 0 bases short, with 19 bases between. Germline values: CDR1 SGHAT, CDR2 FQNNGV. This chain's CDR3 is CASSTPRGGQANYGYTF. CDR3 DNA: TGTGCCAGCAGCACTCCGCGGGGAGGCCAAGCTAACTATGGCTACACCTTC. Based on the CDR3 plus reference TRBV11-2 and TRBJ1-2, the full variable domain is EAGVAQSPRYKIIEKRQSVAFWCNPISGHATLYWYQQILGQGPKLLIQFQNNGVVDDSQLPKDRFSAERLKGVDSTLKIQPAKLEDSAVYLCASSTPRGGQANYGYTFGSGTRLTVV.

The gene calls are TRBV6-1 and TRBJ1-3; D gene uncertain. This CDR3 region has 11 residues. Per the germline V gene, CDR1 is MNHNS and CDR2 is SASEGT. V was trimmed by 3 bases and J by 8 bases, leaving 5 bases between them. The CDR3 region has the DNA TGTGCCAGCAGTGAGGAGGACACCATATATTTT. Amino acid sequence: CASSEEDTIYF.

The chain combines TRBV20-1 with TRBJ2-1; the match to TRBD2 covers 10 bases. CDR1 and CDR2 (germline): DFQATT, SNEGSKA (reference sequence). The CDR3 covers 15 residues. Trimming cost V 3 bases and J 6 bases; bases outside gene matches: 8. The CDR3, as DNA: TGCAGTGCTAGTACCGGGACTAGCGTCAGCAATGAGCAGTTCTTC. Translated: CSASTGTSVSNEQFF.

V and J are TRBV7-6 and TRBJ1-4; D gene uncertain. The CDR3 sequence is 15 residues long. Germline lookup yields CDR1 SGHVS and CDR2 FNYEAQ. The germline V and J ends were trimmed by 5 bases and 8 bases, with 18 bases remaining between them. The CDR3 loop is CASSPNWAEPEKLFF. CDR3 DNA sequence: TGTGCCAGCAGCCCGAATTGGGCAGAACCGGAAAAACTGTTTTTT.

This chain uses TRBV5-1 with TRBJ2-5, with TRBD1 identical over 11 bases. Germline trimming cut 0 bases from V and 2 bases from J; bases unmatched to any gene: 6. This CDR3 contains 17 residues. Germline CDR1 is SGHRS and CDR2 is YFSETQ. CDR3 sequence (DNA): TGCGCCAGCAGCTTGGGGACAGGGGGCCGGTGGCAAGAGACCCAGTACTTC. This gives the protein CASSLGTGGRWQETQYF.

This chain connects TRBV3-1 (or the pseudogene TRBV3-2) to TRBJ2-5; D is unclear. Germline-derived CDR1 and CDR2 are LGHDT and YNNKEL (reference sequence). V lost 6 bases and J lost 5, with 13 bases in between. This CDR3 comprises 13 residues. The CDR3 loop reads CASRPPNTETQYF. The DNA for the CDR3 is TGTGCCAGCAGACCCCCTAATACCGAGACCCAGTACTTC.

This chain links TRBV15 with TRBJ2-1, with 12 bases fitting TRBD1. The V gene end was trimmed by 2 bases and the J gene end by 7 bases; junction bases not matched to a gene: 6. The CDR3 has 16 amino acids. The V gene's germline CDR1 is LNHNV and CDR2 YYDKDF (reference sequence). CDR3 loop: CATSRIGDRGRNEQFF. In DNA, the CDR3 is TGTGCCACCAGCAGAATAGGGGACAGGGGGCGAAATGAGCAGTTCTTC.